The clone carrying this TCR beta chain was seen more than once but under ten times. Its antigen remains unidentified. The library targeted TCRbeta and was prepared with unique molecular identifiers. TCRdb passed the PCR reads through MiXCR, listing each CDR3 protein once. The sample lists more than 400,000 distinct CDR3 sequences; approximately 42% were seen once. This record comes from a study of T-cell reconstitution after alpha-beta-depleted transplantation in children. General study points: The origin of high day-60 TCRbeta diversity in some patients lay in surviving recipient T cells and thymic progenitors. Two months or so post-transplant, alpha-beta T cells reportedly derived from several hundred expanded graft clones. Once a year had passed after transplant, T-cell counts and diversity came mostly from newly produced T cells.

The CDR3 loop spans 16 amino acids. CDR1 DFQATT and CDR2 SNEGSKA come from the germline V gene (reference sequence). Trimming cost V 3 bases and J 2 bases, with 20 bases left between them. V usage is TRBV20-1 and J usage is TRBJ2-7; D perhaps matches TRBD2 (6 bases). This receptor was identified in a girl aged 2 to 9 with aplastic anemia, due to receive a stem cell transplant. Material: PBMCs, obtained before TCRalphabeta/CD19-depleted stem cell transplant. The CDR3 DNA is TGCAGTGCTAGCGAAGGACTGGCGGGAATCACCTACGAGCAGTACTTC. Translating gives CSASEGLAGITYEQYF.